The 10 T cell receptor beta chains below all came from one sample that was sequenced in a study of blood T cells in healthy people across ages. Through a sample-barcoded 5' primer and a J-beta primer mix, a second PCR was run for about 7 to 12 cycles. TCRdb re-derived calls from the 5' RACE reads in MiXCR, one entry per CDR3 protein. The table lists 1.5 million to 2 million distinct CDR3 sequences, about 50% of them singletons. The material sequenced was blood. Source of these receptors: a woman aged 40 to 50 in good health.

The chain is built from TRBV6-2 or TRBV6-3 and TRBJ2-7, with TRBD1 identical over 7 bases. The J call may be in error: the DNA end matches TRBJ2-5 better. The CDR3 has 14 residues. CDR1 MNHEY and CDR2 SVGEGT come from the germline V gene. CDR3 nucleotides: TGTGCCAGCAGCCTAATAGGGGGCTTGGAGACCCAGTACTTC. Its translation: CASSLIGGLETQYF.

This clonotype was counted between two and nine times. V is TRBV5-1 and J is TRBJ2-7, with 11 bases fitting TRBD1. The germline CDR1 and CDR2 sequences are SGHRS and YFSETQ. J was trimmed by 2 bases and V by 3 bases; bases with no gene match: 13. This CDR3 has 18 amino acids. CDR3 protein: CASSSPGTGGSLAYEQYF. In DNA, the CDR3 is TGCGCCAGCAGCTCCCCCGGGACAGGGGGTAGCTTGGCCTACGAGCAGTACTTC.

This clonotype was recorded a few times. This chain connects TRBV5-1 to TRBJ1-5; 8 positions match TRBD1. CDR1 and CDR2 from the germline V gene are SGHRS and YFSETQ. The CDR3 runs to 15 residues. V lost 0 bases, J lost 3 bases, and 2 bases stayed unmatched. CDR3 sequence: CASSLDRGDNQPQHF. In nucleotides, the CDR3 is TGCGCCAGCAGCTTGGACAGGGGGGACAATCAGCCCCAGCATTTT.

In this sample, this clonotype turned up many times. The rearrangement links TRBV20-1 to TRBJ2-7; D is undetermined. The germline V and J ends were trimmed by 5 bases and 2 bases, with 7 bases remaining between them. The length of the CDR3 is 11 residues. CDR1 DFQATT and CDR2 SNEGSKA come from the germline V gene (reference sequence). CDR3 sequence (DNA): TGCAGTGCTCCTTCACCCTACGAGCAGTACTTC. Protein sequence: CSAPSPYEQYF.

At least ten counts were recorded for this clonotype. CDR3 protein: CSVWDNEQFF. The DNA of the CDR3 is TGCAGCGTCTGGGACAATGAGCAGTTCTTC. This chain links TRBV29-1 with TRBJ2-1, with D uncertain. The CDR3 spans 10 residues. Trimming took 6 bases from V and 5 from J, leaving 5 bases between them. The V gene's germline CDR1 is SQVTM and CDR2 ANQGSEA.

This clonotype has only a few counts. The chain carries TRBV6-5 and TRBJ2-3, with D maybe TRBD2 (6 bases). The CDR3 runs to 16 residues. CDR1 MNHEY and CDR2 SVGAGI come from the germline V gene. V gave up 5 bases and J gave up 5 bases, with 20 bases separating them. This chain's CDR3 is CASSTIGTSRLDTQYF. As DNA, the CDR3 is TGTGCCAGCAGTACGATCGGGACTTCTCGATTAGATACGCAGTATTTT.

This clonotype was detected many times. The chain joins TRBV29-1 to TRBJ2-1, with 9 bases aligning to TRBD1. The CDR3 has 17 residues. Germline V CDR1 and CDR2: SQVTM, ANQGSEA. V was clipped by 1 base and J by 1 base; unmatched bases: 8. The CDR3 DNA reads TGCAGCGTTGAAGGGACAGGGGCCTTTGAGTCCTACAATGAGCAGTTCTTC. Encoded protein: CSVEGTGAFESYNEQFF.

The V gene is TRBV29-1, the J gene TRBJ2-3; D may be TRBD1 (6 bases). The CDR3 consists of 12 residues. CDR1 is SQVTM and CDR2 is ANQGSEA in the germline V gene. The V end lost 7 bases, the J end lost 4 bases, and 12 bases lay between the germline ends. The CDR3 DNA follows: TGCAGCGCTGGGGGCTTCGCAGATACGCAGTATTTT. Translated: CSAGGFADTQYF.

There are a few counts of this clonotype. The chain carries TRBV11-2 and TRBJ2-3, with TRBD2 identical over 11 bases. The CDR3 contains 18 residues. Germline V gene data show CDR1 as SGHAT and CDR2 as FQNNGV. After removal of 4 bases from V and 5 bases from J, the junction contained 14 bases not matched to a gene. CDR3 sequence reads: CASSYPAVLAGGRDTQYF. DNA for the CDR3: TGTGCCAGCAGCTACCCGGCGGTGCTAGCGGGGGGAAGAGATACGCAGTATTTT.

This clonotype was seen a few times. The gene calls are TRBV6-6 and TRBJ1-5, with 9 bases lining up with TRBD1. This CDR3 is built from 16 residues. Germline V gene lookup returns CDR1 MNHNY and CDR2 SVGAGI (reference sequence). V lost 5 bases and J lost 5; bases outside the gene matches: 10. CDR3 in DNA: TGTGCCAGCAGTCAAAGACTAACAGGGGGCGATCAGCCCCAGCATTTT. This gives the protein CASSQRLTGGDQPQHF.